One sample yielded the 3 T cell receptor beta chains listed below, sequenced in a study of cytomegalovirus exposure and HLA in healthy donors. Primers for the PCR totalled 60 Vbeta and 13 Jbeta. TCRdb's table, derived via immunoSEQ multiplex PCR, lists solely in-frame clones and lacks some. The sample comprises roughly 45,000 clones, around 60% of which are singletons, and about 8.5% rests with the top ten. Sequences were obtained from PBMCs. The receptors shown here come from a human donor in good health.

The rearrangement links TRBV18 to TRBJ1-6; 8 bases are shared with TRBD1. CDR1 KGHSH and CDR2 LQKENI come from the germline V gene. After removal of 4 bases from V and 10 bases from J, the junction contained 12 bases not matched to a gene. This CDR3 has 16 residues. Written as DNA, the CDR3 is TGTGCCAGCTCACGAGACAGGGGCGAGGGTGGCTCACCCCTCCACTTT. This codes for CASSRDRGEGGSPLHF.

This rearrangement joins TRBV11-2 to TRBJ2-2; TRBD2 matches at 12 bases. Looked up from germline, CDR1 is SGHAT and CDR2 is FQNNGV. The CDR3 extends over 17 amino acids. Trimming at V came to 5 bases and at J to 5 bases, leaving 9 bases not matched to a gene. In nucleotides, the CDR3 is TGTGCCAGCAGCATCTCTAGCGGGGGGGCAGGAACCGGGGAGCTGTTTTTT. This gives the protein CASSISSGGAGTGELFF. The whole variable domain, filled in from reference TRBV11-2 and TRBJ2-2, reads EAGVAQSPRYKIIEKRQSVAFWCNPISGHATLYWYQQILGQGPKLLIQFQNNGVVDDSQLPKDRFSAERLKGVDSTLKIQPAKLEDSAVYLCASSISSGGAGTGELFFGEGSRLTVL.

The chain employs TRBV7-9 and TRBJ2-7; 9 bases line up with TRBD1. Germline V gene lookup returns CDR1 SEHNR and CDR2 FQNEAQ (reference sequence). Trimming removed 3 bases from V and 5 bases from J; junction bases left unmatched: 5. The CDR3 runs to 14 residues. The CDR3: CASSLAGTGNEQYF. DNA for the CDR3: TGTGCCAGCAGCTTGGCCGGGACAGGGAACGAGCAGTACTTC.